The sequence of this TCR beta chain was determined in a study of T-cell memory formation after mild COVID-19. Whole-study findings and limits: Clones contracting across day 15 to 85 had a balanced CD4/CD8 profile; later expanding clones leaned CD4+. Second-wave clones with a day 37 peak had unconfirmed SARS-CoV-2 specificity.

TCRdb used MiXCR to reprocess the 5' RACE reads, holding one entry per CDR3 protein. The table records about 350,000 distinct CDR3 sequences, roughly an eighth of them present only once. In the case of this clonotype: The antigen is undetermined.

Germline V gene sequence: CDR1 DFQATT, CDR2 SNEGSKA (reference sequence). V shed 0 bases and J 6 bases; nucleotides not matched to a gene: 4. CDR3 size: 13 residues. This chain links TRBV20-1 with TRBJ1-2; the match to TRBD1 covers 7 bases. The sequenced sample was PBMCs or a T cell subset sorted from them (not recorded which). This receptor was obtained from a man younger than 35 who had mild COVID-19 (a few samples of this study predate the infection). Cell type and time point are not known. CDR3 coding DNA: TGCAGTGCTAGAGACTACAGGGGACATGGCTACACCTTC. Translated: CSARDYRGHGYTF.